This section outlines one TCR beta chain sequence together with its context. The repertoire was sequenced with immunoSEQ multiplex PCR; TCRdb's copy has only in-frame clones and lacks some. Counted here are under 90,000 clones, 95% to 98% occurring once; the ten biggest clones make up roughly 0.15%. Germline CDR1 is SGHRS and CDR2 is YFSETQ. V lost 7 bases and J lost 6; bases outside the gene matches: 13. The CDR3 runs to 14 residues. These data are taken from a study of technical replicates of blood from several donors. This receptor was taken from a human donor in good health. The sequencing sample was made of T cells isolated from PBMCs. The V call is TRBV5-1, the J call TRBJ2-7, with 7 bases that match TRBD1. Here the CDR3 reads CASLPGTVGGEQYF. The CDR3 region has the DNA TGCGCCAGCCTACCCGGGACAGTAGGAGGCGAGCAGTACTTC.